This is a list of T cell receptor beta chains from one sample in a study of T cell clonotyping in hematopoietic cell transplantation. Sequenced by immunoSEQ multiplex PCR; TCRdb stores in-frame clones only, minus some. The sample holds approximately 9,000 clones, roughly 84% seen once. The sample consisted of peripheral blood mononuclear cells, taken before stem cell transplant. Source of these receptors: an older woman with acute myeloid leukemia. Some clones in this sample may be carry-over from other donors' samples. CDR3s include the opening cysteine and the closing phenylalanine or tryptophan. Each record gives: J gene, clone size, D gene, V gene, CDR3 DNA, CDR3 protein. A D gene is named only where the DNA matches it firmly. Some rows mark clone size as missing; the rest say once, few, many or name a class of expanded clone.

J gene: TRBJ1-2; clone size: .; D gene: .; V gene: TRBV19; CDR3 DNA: TGTGCCAGTAGCCCGGGGAGGGTTATTCATGGCTACACCTTC; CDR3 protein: CASSPGRVIHGYTF
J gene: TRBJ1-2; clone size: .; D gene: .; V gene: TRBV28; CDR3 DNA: TGTGCCGTGGGGTCCGGGGCAGCTAACTATGGCTACACCTTC; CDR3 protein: CAVGSGAANYGYTF
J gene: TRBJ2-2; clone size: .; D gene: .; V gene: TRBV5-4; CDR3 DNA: TGTGCCAGCAGCTTGGACAGGAAAGTCAGGACCGGGGAGCTGTTTTTT; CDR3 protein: CASSLDRKVRTGELFF
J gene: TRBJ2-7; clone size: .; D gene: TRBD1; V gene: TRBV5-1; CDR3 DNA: TGCGCCAGCAGCCCAGCCCCGGGACAGAGCTCCTACGAGCAGTACTTC; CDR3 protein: CASSPAPGQSSYEQYF
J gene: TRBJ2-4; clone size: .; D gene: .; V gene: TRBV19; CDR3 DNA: TGTGCCAGTAGTATTGCAGAGAACATTCAGTACTTC; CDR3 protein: CASSIAENIQYF
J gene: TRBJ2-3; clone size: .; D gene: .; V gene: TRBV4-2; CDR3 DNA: TGTGCCAGCAGCCAAGGACTAAGCACAGATACGCAGTATTTT; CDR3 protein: CASSQGLSTDTQYF
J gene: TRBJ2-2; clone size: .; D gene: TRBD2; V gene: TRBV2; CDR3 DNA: TGTGCCAGCAAGCGGGAATCGGCCGGGGAGCTGTTTTTT; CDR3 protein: CASKRESAGELFF
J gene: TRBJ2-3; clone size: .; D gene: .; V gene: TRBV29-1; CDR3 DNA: TGCAGCGTCCCTGCTGCAGCAGATACGCAGTATTTT; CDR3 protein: CSVPAAADTQYF
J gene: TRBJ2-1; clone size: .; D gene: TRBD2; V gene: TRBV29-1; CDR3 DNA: TGCAGCGTTGGGGGGGGTTCCAATGAGCAGTTCTTC; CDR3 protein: CSVGGGSNEQFF
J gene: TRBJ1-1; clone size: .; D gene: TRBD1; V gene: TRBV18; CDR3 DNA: TGTGCCAGCTCACTTGCCCCGGGACAGCTGAACACTGAAGCTTTCTTT; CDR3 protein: CASSLAPGQLNTEAFF
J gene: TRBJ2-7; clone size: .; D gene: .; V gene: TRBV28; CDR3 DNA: TGTGCCAGCAGTTTGCCCCCGGGACCCTCCCCCTACGAGCAGTACTTC; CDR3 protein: CASSLPPGPSPYEQYF
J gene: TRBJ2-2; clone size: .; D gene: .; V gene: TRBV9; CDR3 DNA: TGTGCCAGCAGCGTAGCTTTTAAATTGGGTAGGCCGAACACCGGGGAGCTGTTTTTT; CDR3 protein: CASSVAFKLGRPNTGELFF
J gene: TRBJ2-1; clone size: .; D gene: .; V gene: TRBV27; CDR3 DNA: TGTGCCAGCAGCACAGACAGCTACAATGAGCAGTTCTTC; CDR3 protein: CASSTDSYNEQFF
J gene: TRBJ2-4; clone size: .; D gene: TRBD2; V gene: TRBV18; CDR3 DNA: TGTGCCAGCTCACCACCTCCAACTAGCGGGAGTACCAAAAACATTCAGTACTTC; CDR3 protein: CASSPPPTSGSTKNIQYF
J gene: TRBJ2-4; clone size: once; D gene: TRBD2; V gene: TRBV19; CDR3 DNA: TGTGCCAGTAGTCCCCCGGGGGGGAGGCCCCACATTCAGTACTTC; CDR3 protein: CASSPPGGRPHIQYF
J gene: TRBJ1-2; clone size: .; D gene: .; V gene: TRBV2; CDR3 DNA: TGTGCCAGCAGTGGGAAAGGAGTTTATGGCTACACCTTC; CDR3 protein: CASSGKGVYGYTF
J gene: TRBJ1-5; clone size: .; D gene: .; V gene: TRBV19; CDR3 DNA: TGTGCCAGTAGTATGTGGGAAGGGCAGCCCCAGCATTTT; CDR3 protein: CASSMWEGQPQHF
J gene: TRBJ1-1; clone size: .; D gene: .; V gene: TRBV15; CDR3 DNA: TGTGCCACCAGCAGAGTTACGGGAACTGAAGCTTTCTTT; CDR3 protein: CATSRVTGTEAFF
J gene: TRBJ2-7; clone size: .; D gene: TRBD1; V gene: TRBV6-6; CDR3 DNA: TGTGCCAGCAGTGCCCAGGGGGCCGGGCAGTACTTC; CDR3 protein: CASSAQGAGQYF
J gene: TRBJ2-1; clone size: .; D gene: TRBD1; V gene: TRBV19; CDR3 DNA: TGTGCCAGTAGTATAGAGGACAGGGGCTGGAATGAGCAGTTCTTC; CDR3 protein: CASSIEDRGWNEQFF
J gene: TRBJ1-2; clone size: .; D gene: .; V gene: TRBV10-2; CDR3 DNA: TGCGCCAGCAGGCCTGGTTTTAACTATGGCTACACCTTC; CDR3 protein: CASRPGFNYGYTF
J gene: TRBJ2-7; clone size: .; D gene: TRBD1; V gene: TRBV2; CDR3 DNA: TGTGCCGGAGGACAGGGGGCCGTTAACGAGCAGTACTTC; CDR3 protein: CAGGQGAVNEQYF
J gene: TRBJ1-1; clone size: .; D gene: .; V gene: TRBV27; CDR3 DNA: TGTGCCAGCAGTTTATCGCAGGGCGGGGGCACTGAAGCTTTCTTT; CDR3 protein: CASSLSQGGGTEAFF
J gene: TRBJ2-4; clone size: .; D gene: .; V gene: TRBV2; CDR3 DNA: TGTGCCAGCAGTGTGGAGGGGGGGCTTAACATTCAGTACTTC; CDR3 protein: CASSVEGGLNIQYF
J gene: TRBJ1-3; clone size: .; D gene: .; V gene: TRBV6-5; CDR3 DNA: TGTGCCAGCAGTTATGCCCCCACCTCCTCTGGAAACACCATATATTTT; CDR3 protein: CASSYAPTSSGNTIYF
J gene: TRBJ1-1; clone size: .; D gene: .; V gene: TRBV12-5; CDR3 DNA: TGTGCTAGTGGACTACAGGTGAACACTGAAGCTTTCTTT; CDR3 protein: CASGLQVNTEAFF
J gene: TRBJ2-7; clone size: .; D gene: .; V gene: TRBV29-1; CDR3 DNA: TGCAGCGCCCGGAATAGCGTCTACGAGCAGTACTTC; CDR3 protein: CSARNSVYEQYF
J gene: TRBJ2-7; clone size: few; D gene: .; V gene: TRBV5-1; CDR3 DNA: TGCGCCAGCAGCGTATCGGAAACGACCGAGCAGTACTTC; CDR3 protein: CASSVSETTEQYF
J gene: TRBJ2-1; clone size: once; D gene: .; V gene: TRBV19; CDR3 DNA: TGTGCCAGTAGTATCAGGGTTACTGAGCAGTTCTTC; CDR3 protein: CASSIRVTEQFF